This T cell receptor (beta chain) derives from a study of cytomegalovirus exposure and HLA in healthy donors. Broader study findings: The Asian-associated ancestry cluster reportedly had fewer N-insertions than the 666-donor mean in a later analysis.

The PCR used 60 Vbeta and 13 Jbeta primers. Sequencing used immunoSEQ multiplex PCR; TCRdb keeps in-frame clones, though not all of them. The sample comprises 75,000 to 100,000 clones, 65% to 85% of which are singletons, and around 3.2% rests with the top ten. As for this clone: Its specificity is unknown.

This CDR3 is built from 13 residues. Germline CDR1 is SGHRS and CDR2 is YFSETQ. Trimming shortened V by 3 bases and J by 2 bases, and 8 bases separated the two germline ends. The sample taken for sequencing was PBMCs. This chain joins TRBV5-1 and TRBJ1-1; the D is unclear. This TCR came from a female donor in good health and CMV-seropositive. CDR3 region: CASSSRGNTEAFF. Here the CDR3 DNA reads TGCGCCAGCAGCTCTCGCGGAAACACTGAAGCTTTCTTT.